The rows below give T cell receptor beta chains drawn from one sample of a study of beta chain features in type 1 diabetes. The assay was immunoSEQ multiplex PCR, and TCRdb's table has in-frame clones only and misses some. The data contain under 250,000 clones, around 26% of them singletons. Sequencing used central memory CD4+ T cells from blood. The source of these receptors is a young man in good health. Each CDR3 is given with its conserved first and last residue.

v_gene: TRBV5-1; j_gene: TRBJ2-5; CDR3aa: CASSLKVRETQYF
v_gene: TRBV11-2; j_gene: TRBJ2-4; CDR3aa: CASSPQGAKNIQYF
v_gene: TRBV30; j_gene: TRBJ2-7; CDR3aa: CAWRIDRAPYEQYF
v_gene: TRBV6-6; j_gene: TRBJ2-3; CDR3aa: CASSYRDSGADTQYF
v_gene: TRBV19; j_gene: TRBJ1-2; CDR3aa: CASSKGVGGYTF
v_gene: TRBV6-5; j_gene: TRBJ1-2; CDR3aa: CASVGHQNYGYTF
v_gene: TRBV19; j_gene: TRBJ2-7; CDR3aa: CASSPPERSYEQYF
v_gene: TRBV18; j_gene: TRBJ2-7; CDR3aa: CASSPAKGGYEQYF
v_gene: TRBV29-1; j_gene: TRBJ2-6; CDR3aa: CSVREDRLNTGANVLTF
v_gene: TRBV15; j_gene: TRBJ1-6; CDR3aa: CATRDGAYNSPLHF
v_gene: TRBV14; j_gene: TRBJ2-7; CDR3aa: CASARGQTYEQYF